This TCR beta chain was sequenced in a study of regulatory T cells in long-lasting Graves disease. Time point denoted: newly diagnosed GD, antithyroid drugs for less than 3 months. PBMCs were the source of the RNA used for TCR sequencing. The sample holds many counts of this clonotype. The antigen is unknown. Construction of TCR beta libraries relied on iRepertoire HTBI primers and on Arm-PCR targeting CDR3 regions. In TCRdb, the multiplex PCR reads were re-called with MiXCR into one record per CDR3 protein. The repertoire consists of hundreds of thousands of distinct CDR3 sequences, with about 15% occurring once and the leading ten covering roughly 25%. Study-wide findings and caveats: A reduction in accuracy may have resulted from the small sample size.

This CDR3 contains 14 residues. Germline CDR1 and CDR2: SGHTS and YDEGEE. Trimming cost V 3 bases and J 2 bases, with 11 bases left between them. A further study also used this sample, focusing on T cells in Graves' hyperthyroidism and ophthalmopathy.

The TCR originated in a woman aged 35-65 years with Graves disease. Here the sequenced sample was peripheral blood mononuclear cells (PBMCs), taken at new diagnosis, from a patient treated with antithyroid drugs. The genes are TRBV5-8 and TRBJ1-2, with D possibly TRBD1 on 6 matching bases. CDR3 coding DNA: TGTGCCAGCAGCTGGAAGCAGGGGAACTATGGCTACACCTTC. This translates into CASSWKQGNYGYTF.